This TCR beta chain was observed in a study of TIL therapy for anti-PD-1-resistant metastatic lung cancer. As for time point: pre-treatment sample, taken before nivolumab and TIL therapy. Pleural nodules or supraclavicular lymph nodes made up most of the excised metastases sampled. Sequencing used immunoSEQ v3. Using immunoSEQ multiplex PCR, the repertoire was profiled, and TCRdb retains in-frame clones only, with some absent. The sample consists of roughly 7,400 clones, over 65% of them appearing once. Germline CDR1 and CDR2: SGDLS and YYNGEE. The CDR3 is 13 amino acids. Trimming pared 7 bases from V and 7 bases from J, leaving 14 bases between.

This chain joins TRBV9 and TRBJ2-2; unclear D gene. The source is a person between 25 and 80 years old with non-small cell lung cancer. Sample: tumor tissue, taken at baseline. CDR3: CASGSGRGGELFF. The CDR3 DNA follows: TGTGCCAGCGGTTCAGGCAGAGGCGGGGAGCTGTTTTTT.